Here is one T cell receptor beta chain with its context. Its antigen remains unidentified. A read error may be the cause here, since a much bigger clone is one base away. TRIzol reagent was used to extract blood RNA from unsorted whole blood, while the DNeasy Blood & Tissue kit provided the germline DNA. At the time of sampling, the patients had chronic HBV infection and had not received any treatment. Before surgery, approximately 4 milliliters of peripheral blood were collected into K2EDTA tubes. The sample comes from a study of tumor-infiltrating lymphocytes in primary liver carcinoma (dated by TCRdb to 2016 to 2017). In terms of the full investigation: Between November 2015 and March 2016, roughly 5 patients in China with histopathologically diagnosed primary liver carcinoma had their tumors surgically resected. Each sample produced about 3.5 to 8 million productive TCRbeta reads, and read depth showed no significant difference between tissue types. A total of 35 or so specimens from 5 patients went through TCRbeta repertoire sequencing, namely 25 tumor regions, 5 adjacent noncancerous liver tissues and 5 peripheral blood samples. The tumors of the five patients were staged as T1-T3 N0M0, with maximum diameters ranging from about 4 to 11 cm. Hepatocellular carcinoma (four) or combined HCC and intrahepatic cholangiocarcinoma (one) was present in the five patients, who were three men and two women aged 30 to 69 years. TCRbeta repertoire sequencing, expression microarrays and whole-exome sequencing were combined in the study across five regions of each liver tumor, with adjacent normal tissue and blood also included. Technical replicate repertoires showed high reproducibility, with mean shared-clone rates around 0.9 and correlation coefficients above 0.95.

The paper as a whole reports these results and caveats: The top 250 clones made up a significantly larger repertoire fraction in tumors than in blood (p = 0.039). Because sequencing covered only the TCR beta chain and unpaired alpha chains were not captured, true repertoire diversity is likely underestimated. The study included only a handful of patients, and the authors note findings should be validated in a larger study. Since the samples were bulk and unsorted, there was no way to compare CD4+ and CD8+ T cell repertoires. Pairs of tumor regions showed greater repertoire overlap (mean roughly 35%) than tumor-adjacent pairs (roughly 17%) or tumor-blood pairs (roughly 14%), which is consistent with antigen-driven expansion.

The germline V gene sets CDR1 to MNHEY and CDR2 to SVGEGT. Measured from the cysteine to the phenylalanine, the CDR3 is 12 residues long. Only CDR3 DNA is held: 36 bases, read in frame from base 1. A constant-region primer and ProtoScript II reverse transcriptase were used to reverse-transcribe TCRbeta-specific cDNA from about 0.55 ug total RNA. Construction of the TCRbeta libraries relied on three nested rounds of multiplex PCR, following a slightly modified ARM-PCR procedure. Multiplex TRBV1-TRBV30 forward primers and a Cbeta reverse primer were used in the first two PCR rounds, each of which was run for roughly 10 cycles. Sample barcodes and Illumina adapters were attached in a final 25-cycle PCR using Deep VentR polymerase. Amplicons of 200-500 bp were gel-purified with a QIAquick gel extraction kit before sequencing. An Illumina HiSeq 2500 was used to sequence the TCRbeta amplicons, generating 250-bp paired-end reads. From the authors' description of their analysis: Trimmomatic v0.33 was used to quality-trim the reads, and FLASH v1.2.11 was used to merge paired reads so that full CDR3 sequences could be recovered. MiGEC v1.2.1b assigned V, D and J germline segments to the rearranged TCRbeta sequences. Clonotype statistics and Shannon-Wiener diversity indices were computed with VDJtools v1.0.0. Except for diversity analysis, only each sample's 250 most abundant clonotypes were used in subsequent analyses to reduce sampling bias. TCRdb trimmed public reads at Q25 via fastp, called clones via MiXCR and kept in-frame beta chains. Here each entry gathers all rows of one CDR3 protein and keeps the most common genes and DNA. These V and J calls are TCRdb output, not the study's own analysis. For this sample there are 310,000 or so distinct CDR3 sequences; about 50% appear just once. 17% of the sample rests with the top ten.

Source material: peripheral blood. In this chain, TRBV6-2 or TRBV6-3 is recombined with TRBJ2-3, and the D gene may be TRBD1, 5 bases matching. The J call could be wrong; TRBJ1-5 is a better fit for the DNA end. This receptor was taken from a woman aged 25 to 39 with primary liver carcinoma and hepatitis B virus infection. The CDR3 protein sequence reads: CASSFPHGTQHF. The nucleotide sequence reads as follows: TGTGCCAGCAGTTTCCCACATGGGACGCAGCATTTT.